This entry lists 19 T cell receptor beta chains sequenced from one sample in a study of cytomegalovirus exposure and HLA in healthy donors. PCR amplification relied on 60 Vbeta primers (plus 13 Jbeta primers). Here immunoSEQ multiplex PCR was the method, and the copy in TCRdb shows in-frame clones only, minus some. This sample has about 150,000 clones; roughly 82% occur once, and the top ten carry about 3.7%. The sample consisted of PBMCs. These receptors all stem from a male donor in good health and CMV-seronegative.

The chain couples TRBV6-5 to TRBJ2-4; D is undetermined. The CDR3 totals 15 residues. Trimming took 4 bases from V and 0 from J, leaving 10 bases between them. Germline V gene data show CDR1 as MNHEY and CDR2 as SVGAGI. The CDR3 spells CASSSRELAKNIQYF. CDR3 sequence (DNA): TGTGCCAGCAGTTCGCGCGAGCTAGCCAAAAACATTCAGTACTTC.

The V and J genes are TRBV6-1 and TRBJ1-1; D is undetermined. The V end was cut by 6 bases, the J end by 7 bases, with 9 bases between. The CDR3 has 11 amino acids. The germline CDR1 and CDR2 sequences are MNHNS and SASEGT. The CDR3 nucleotides read TGTGCCAGCAGGATAGTGCGTGAAGCTTTCTTT. Amino acids: CASRIVREAFF.

The chain combines TRBV19 with TRBJ1-5; D gene ambiguous. The CDR3 has 13 residues. The V end was cut by 1 base, the J end by 6 bases, with 7 bases between. CDR1 is LNHDA, CDR2 SQIVND, per germline (reference sequence). The CDR3 nucleotides read TGTGCCAGTAGTATAGTGGAGGGTCAGCCCCAGCATTTT. Encoded protein: CASSIVEGQPQHF.

The rearrangement joins TRBV27 to TRBJ2-7; 11 bases fit TRBD1. Germline V gene lookup returns CDR1 MNHEY and CDR2 SMNVEV (reference sequence). This CDR3 contains 15 residues. J gave up 6 bases and V 4 bases, and 8 bases lay outside the gene matches. The CDR3 DNA sequence: TGTGCCAGCAGTTACTACTCCGGGACAGGGGGCGAGCAGTACTTC. Residues: CASSYYSGTGGEQYF.

The chain recombines TRBV6-5 with TRBJ1-2, with TRBD1 matching 7 bases. Germline CDR1 and CDR2: MNHEY and SVGAGI. Unmatched junction bases numbered 8, after V lost 0 bases and J lost 4 bases. This CDR3 has 16 amino acids. The CDR3 DNA sequence: TGTGCCAGCAGTTACTCGCCAGGGACAGACCCCTATGGCTACACCTTC. Its translation is CASSYSPGTDPYGYTF.

The chain links TRBV9 to TRBJ2-3; D ambiguous. The germline gives CDR1 SGDLS, CDR2 YYNGEE. This CDR3 spans 13 amino acids. V was shortened by 0 bases and J by 2 bases, with 4 bases between the two germline ends. The CDR3 here is CASSVVVTDTQYF. The CDR3 nucleotides are TGTGCCAGCAGCGTAGTAGTCACAGATACGCAGTATTTT.

The chain is built from TRBV28 and TRBJ1-2, with 9 bases aligning to TRBD1. CDR3 length: 14 residues. CDR1 and CDR2 from the germline V gene are MDHEN and SYDVKM. V shed 7 bases, J shed 7 bases, and the junction held 10 bases outside the gene matches. Here the CDR3 reads CASTSPGTGTGYTF. The CDR3 bases are TGTGCCAGCACCAGTCCCGGGACAGGGACTGGCTACACCTTC.

The chain couples TRBV6-5 to TRBJ2-1; 9 nucleotides line up with TRBD2. The V and J ends lost 4 bases and 5 bases, in that order; junction bases with no gene match: 3. The CDR3 is 14 residues long. Germline V lookup: CDR1 MNHEY, CDR2 SVGAGI. This CDR3 is CASSFERGDNEQFF. As DNA, the CDR3 is TGTGCCAGCAGTTTCGAGCGGGGGGACAATGAGCAGTTCTTC.

The chain couples TRBV14 to TRBJ2-7; D ambiguous. V shed 2 bases and J shed 5 bases, with 13 bases lying between them. This CDR3 has 14 amino acids. The germline V gene encodes CDR1 SGHDN and CDR2 FVKESK. In DNA, the CDR3 is TGTGCCAGCAGCCAATTCGGTATTCCGGACGAGCAGTACTTC. Its translation: CASSQFGIPDEQYF. The variable domain in full, completed from reference TRBV14 and TRBJ2-7, reads EAGVTQFPSHSVIEKGQTVTLRCDPISGHDNLYWYRRVMGKEIKFLLHFVKESKQDESGMPNNRFLAERTGGTYSTLKVQPAELEDSGVYFCASSQFGIPDEQYFGPGTRLTVT.

This clone has more than one count but fewer than ten. J is TRBJ2-3 and V is TRBV9; 7 bases are shared with TRBD2. V trimming: 0 bases; J trimming: 4 bases; junction bases outside the gene matches: 5. Germline-derived CDR1 and CDR2 are SGDLS and YYNGEE. CDR3 length equals 15 residues. CDR3 region: CASSVAGGGSDTQYF. Written as DNA, the CDR3 is TGTGCCAGCAGCGTAGCTGGCGGGGGTTCAGATACGCAGTATTTT.

This chain uses TRBV7-9 with TRBJ1-2, with 8 bases fitting TRBD1. V dropped 6 bases and J dropped 4; count of bases not matched to a gene: 10. The CDR3 is made up of 15 amino acids. Germline loops: CDR1 SEHNR, CDR2 FQNEAQ (reference sequence). In DNA form, the CDR3 reads TGTGCCAGCAGATTACAGGGGGTGTCTGGCTATGGCTACACCTTC. Protein sequence: CASRLQGVSGYGYTF.

In its sample, this clone was seen once. The rearrangement uses TRBV10-3 and TRBJ2-7; D possibly corresponds to TRBD1 (5 bases). Per the germline V gene, CDR1 is ENHRY and CDR2 is SYGVKD. The CDR3 contains 14 residues. The V end was cut by 6 bases, the J end by 4 bases, with 16 bases between. The CDR3 loop is CAIRDSRRRYEQYF. The CDR3, as DNA: TGTGCCATCAGAGACAGTCGCCGGAGATACGAGCAGTACTTC.

This chain joins TRBV9 and TRBJ2-3; TRBD2 aligns across 9 bases. Trimming took 0 bases from V and 0 from J; bases not matched to a gene: 5. The CDR3 contains 17 residues. Germline values: CDR1 SGDLS, CDR2 YYNGEE. The CDR3 here is CASSVEGLAGSTDTQYF. The CDR3 coding sequence is TGTGCCAGCAGCGTAGAGGGCCTAGCGGGGAGCACAGATACGCAGTATTTT.

This clone has more than one count but fewer than ten. This chain links TRBV9 with TRBJ1-1, with 10 nucleotides matching TRBD1. The junction had 12 bases not matched to a gene; V was cut back by 5 bases and J by 5 bases. The CDR3 loop spans 16 amino acids. Germline V gene sequence: CDR1 SGDLS, CDR2 YYNGEE. As DNA, the CDR3 is TGTGCCAGCAGTCTAGGACAGGGGGGAGGTCGGACTGAAGCTTTCTTT. This encodes CASSLGQGGGRTEAFF.

The sample holds a few counts of this clone. The gene calls are TRBV14 and TRBJ1-2; no definite D call. Germline assignment: CDR1 SGHDN and CDR2 FVKESK. V gave up 2 bases and J gave up 8 bases, with 12 bases separating them. This CDR3 contains 13 residues. The CDR3 sequence is CASSQFLSLGYTF. For the CDR3, the DNA is TGTGCCAGCAGCCAATTCTTATCCCTCGGCTACACCTTC.

The chain is built from TRBV9 and TRBJ2-3; TRBD2 matches at 7 bases. CDR3 length: 13 amino acids. V lost 7 bases and J lost 1; bases outside the gene matches: 3. Germline V gene sequence: CDR1 SGDLS, CDR2 YYNGEE. The CDR3 reads CASGGGGTDTQYF. CDR3 coding DNA: TGTGCCAGCGGTGGGGGGGGCACAGATACGCAGTATTTT.

CDR3: CASSLGGSTTEAFF. In DNA form, the CDR3 reads TGTGCCAGCAGTTTGGGGGGGTCGACCACTGAAGCTTTCTTT. The chain links TRBV28 to TRBJ1-1; the D gene is possibly TRBD1 (5 bases). Germline assignment: CDR1 MDHEN and CDR2 SYDVKM. CDR3 length: 14 amino acids. V was clipped by 3 bases and J by 4 bases, with 12 bases between them.

This chain connects TRBV7-3 to TRBJ2-7; D perhaps matches TRBD2 (5 bases). Germline V gives CDR1 SGHTA, CDR2 FQGTGA. V was clipped by 0 bases and J by 6 bases, with 9 bases between them. The CDR3 is 13 amino acids. CDR3 DNA sequence: TGTGCCAGCAGCTTAACCCGAGAGGGCGAGCAGTACTTC. It encodes CASSLTREGEQYF.

This clone was seen many times. The V call is TRBV7-9, the J call TRBJ2-1; 7 bases match TRBD2. This CDR3 region has 15 residues. Per germline, CDR1 SEHNR and CDR2 FQNEAQ (reference sequence). Trimming took 5 bases from V and 2 from J; bases not matched to a gene: 6. CDR3 residues: CASSQGLEAYNEQFF. DNA for the CDR3: TGTGCCAGCAGCCAAGGACTAGAGGCCTACAATGAGCAGTTCTTC.